The rows below give T cell receptor beta chains drawn from one sample of a study of cytomegalovirus exposure and HLA in healthy donors. Clones were sequenced by immunoSEQ multiplex PCR, and TCRdb holds only the in-frame ones, with some missing. The sample has more than 80,000 clones; approximately 85% are singletons. The sample was PBMCs. All receptors come from a middle-aged man in good health and CMV-seronegative. Both conserved end residues are part of each CDR3.

TRBV11-2	CASSVQGGNTEAFF
TRBV7-9	CASSLAADPSDGYTF
TRBV11-1	CASSSYDRGQDYGYTF
TRBV19	CASSELADTYEQYF
TRBV6-1	CASSPLGAGNTIYF
TRBV7-2	CASSLRGTEAFF
TRBV18	CASSPNSDRLNSPLHF
TRBV5-4	CASSSSDRAANTGELFF
TRBV6-5	CASSYSVAGGAYEQYF
TRBV2	CASSEGSGGFGTDTQYF
TRBV29-1	CSVGPRAGGQDTQYF
TRBV2	CASSARQALNTEAFF
TRBV7-9	CASSSTDPTGELFF
TRBV19	CASSPPGQGPSGANVLTF
TRBV4-1	CASSRQGGYGYTF
TRBV7-2	CASSPEVQPKPYGYTF
TRBV10-3	CATTGTGDTGELFF
TRBV2	CASGGEETQYF
TRBV6-1	CASTQDGGASNEQFF
TRBV5-1	CASSRDRGNSPLHF